Presented here are 32 T cell receptor beta chains from one specimen sequenced in a study of T cells in Graves' hyperthyroidism and ophthalmopathy. There were TCR beta CDR3 regions amplified from RNA transcripts. A set of HTBI primers served as the primers for a first-round RT-PCR of the TCR CDR3. MiXCR was run by TCRdb on the multiplex PCR reads, yielding one entry per CDR3 protein. Altogether roughly 100,000 distinct CDR3 sequences are present, around 42% being singletons, with the ten largest covering about 10%. Sequenced: peripheral blood or thyroid tissue (not recorded which). The source of these receptors is a woman in her 30s with Graves' hyperthyroidism.

The chain employs TRBV12-5 and TRBJ1-2; 8 bases match TRBD1. The CDR3 is made up of 13 amino acids. After removal of 1 base from V and 7 bases from J, the junction contained 2 bases not matched to a gene. Looked up from germline, CDR1 is LGHNT and CDR2 is FRNRAP. This CDR3 reads CASGLGTGSGYTF. CDR3 bases: TGTGCTAGTGGTTTGGGGACAGGGTCTGGCTACACCTTC.

This clonotype has ten or more counts. The chain carries TRBV7-3 and TRBJ2-5, with 13 bases fitting TRBD2. After removal of 6 bases from V and 4 bases from J, the junction contained 14 bases not matched to a gene. Germline V gives CDR1 SGHTA, CDR2 FQGTGA. The CDR3 loop spans 18 amino acids. CDR3 sequence (DNA): TGTGCCAGCAGTCCCGCCCCCGGGACTAGCGGGATCGTAGAGACCCAGTACTTC. Protein sequence: CASSPAPGTSGIVETQYF.

CDR3 amino acids: CASSMKPPSSYNSPLHF. The CDR3 DNA reads as TGTGCCAGTAGTATGAAGCCCCCCTCAAGCTATAATTCACCCCTCCACTTT. The rearrangement links TRBV19 to TRBJ1-6; D gene unclear. Trimming pared 3 bases from V and 3 bases from J, leaving 15 bases between. CDR3 size: 17 residues. Germline values: CDR1 LNHDA, CDR2 SQIVND (reference sequence).

This clonotype occurred many times. An end of the junction does not agree with germline; a read error may underlie this. The J gene is TRBJ2-5, the V gene TRBV7-7; no clear D. The CDR3 has 14 amino acids. Looked up from germline, CDR1 is SSHAT and CDR2 is FNYEAQ (reference sequence). The CDR3 sequence: CASSAQPGQETQYF. CDR3 bases: TGTGCTAGCAGCGCCCAACCCGGGCAAGAGACCCAGTACTTC.

This clonotype has at least ten counts. DNA of the CDR3: TGTGCCAGCAGCCTATTAGCGGGAACAGACTTCTACGAGCAGTACTTC. This sequence encodes CASSLLAGTDFYEQYF. The chain links TRBV11-2 to TRBJ2-7, with TRBD2 identical over 8 bases. Losses at the gene ends were 5 bases for V and 3 bases for J; bases not matched to a gene: 12. There are 16 residues in the CDR3. Germline CDR1 is SGHAT and CDR2 is FQNNGV. The full variable domain, in which reference TRBV11-2 and TRBJ2-7 provide the parts outside the CDR3, is EAGVAQSPRYKIIEKRQSVAFWCNPISGHATLYWYQQILGQGPKLLIQFQNNGVVDDSQLPKDRFSAERLKGVDSTLKIQPAKLEDSAVYLCASSLLAGTDFYEQYFGPGTRLTVT.

This clonotype was seen ten or more times. The chain combines TRBV4-1 with TRBJ2-7; possible D gene TRBD1, 6 bases. This CDR3 has 13 amino acids. Trimming pared 2 bases from V and 4 bases from J, leaving 9 bases between. Germline V CDR1 and CDR2: MGHRA, YSYEKL. CDR3 DNA: TGCGCCAGCAGCCAAACCACAGGGTACGAGCAGTACTTC. It codes for CASSQTTGYEQYF.

As concerns this clonotype: One junction end does not reproduce the germline sequence, and a read error may be involved. The chain combines TRBV6-1 with TRBJ1-5; possible D gene TRBD1, 6 bases. The V gene's germline CDR1 is MNHNS and CDR2 SASEGT. The CDR3 loop spans 16 amino acids. CDR3 in DNA: TGTGCCATCAGTGATACGGGGGGCGTCGGCAATCAGCCCCAGCATTTT. It codes for CAISDTGGVGNQPQHF.

The chain uses TRBV13 and TRBJ1-2; D remains unclear. Deletions cut 5 bases from V and 2 bases from J, with 9 bases between. CDR3 length: 13 residues. Germline V CDR1 and CDR2: PRHDT, FYEKMQ (reference sequence). CDR3 loop: CASSPSVNYGYTF. CDR3 in DNA: TGTGCCAGCAGCCCATCCGTAAACTATGGCTACACCTTC.

This clonotype was detected many times. The gene calls are TRBV28 and TRBJ2-5; D gene ambiguous. Germline CDR1 and CDR2: MDHEN and SYDVKM. V was trimmed by 4 bases and J by 7 bases, leaving 13 bases between them. The length of the CDR3 is 13 residues. CDR3 in DNA: TGTGCCAGCAGTTCGTATTTAAAGCGGACCCAGTACTTC. Protein sequence: CASSSYLKRTQYF.

Comment on this clonotype: The junction departs from germline at one end; a sequencing error may be responsible. The V gene is TRBV7-7, the J gene TRBJ1-5; 7 bases line up with TRBD1. In germline, CDR1 is SSHAT, CDR2 FNYEAQ (reference sequence). CDR3 size: 17 residues. The CDR3 nucleotides read TGTGCCAGCGGCTTAGCGACAGGGTTTTGTAGCAATCAGCCCCAGCATTTT. Its translation: CASGLATGFCSNQPQHF. Using reference TRBV7-7 and TRBJ1-5 for the parts outside the CDR3, the full variable domain is GAGVSQSPRYKVTKRGQDVTLRCDPISSHATLYWYQQALGQGPEFLTYFNYEAQPDKSGLPSDRFSAERPEGSISTLTIQRTEQRDSAMYRCASGLATGFCSNQPQHFGDGTRLSIL.

This clonotype appeared a single time. This sequence joins TRBV11-2 and TRBJ1-5; possibly TRBD1 for D (6 bases). The CDR3 spans 15 residues. In germline, CDR1 is SGHAT, CDR2 FQNNGV. Trimming left V 5 bases short and J 2 bases short, with 13 bases between. The CDR3 protein is CASSVHPGGNQPQHF. As DNA, the CDR3 is TGTGCCAGCAGCGTCCATCCAGGGGGCAATCAGCCCCAGCATTTT.

The rearrangement joins TRBV24-1 to TRBJ1-5, with no clear D. Germline-derived CDR1 and CDR2 are KGHDR and SFDVKD. V was shortened by 5 bases and J by 7 bases, with 5 bases between the two germline ends. The CDR3 sequence is 11 residues long. CDR3 in DNA: TGTGCCACCAGTGGAGGGCAGCCCCAGCATTTT. Its translation is CATSGGQPQHF.

This clonotype was observed a handful of times. J is TRBJ1-5 and V is TRBV28; D is possibly TRBD1 (5 bases). The CDR3 runs to 13 residues. V lost 8 bases, J lost 7 bases, and 15 bases lay in between. Per germline, CDR1 MDHEN and CDR2 SYDVKM. Written as DNA, the CDR3 is TGTGCCAGCGGGGGGGAAGGGAGGCAGCCCCAGCATTTT. Residues: CASGGEGRQPQHF.

This clonotype was counted many times. This chain connects TRBV2 to TRBJ1-4, with D unclear. The germline V gene encodes CDR1 SNHLY and CDR2 FYNNEI. With 6 bases removed from V and 4 bases from J, the gap between germline ends came to 6 bases. The CDR3 is 12 amino acids. CDR3 amino acids: CASRDYNEKLFF. The CDR3 DNA reads as TGTGCCAGCAGAGATTATAATGAAAAACTGTTTTTT.

This clonotype was recorded many times. This rearrangement joins TRBV12-3 or TRBV12-4 to TRBJ1-5, with D tentatively TRBD1 (5 bases). V dropped 0 bases and J dropped 7 bases, with 13 bases sitting between them. CDR3 length: 15 residues. The CDR3 sequence: CASSLAQGWEQPQHF. CDR3 nucleotides: TGTGCCAGCAGTTTAGCCCAGGGATGGGAACAGCCCCAGCATTTT.

Note on this clonotype: The conserved phenylalanine or tryptophan is not found at the CDR3 terminus, so this likely reflects a read error. V usage is TRBV7-9 and J usage is TRBJ1-5; TRBD1 might be the D (5 bases). The germline gives CDR1 SEHNR, CDR2 FQNEAQ (reference sequence). This CDR3 has 16 residues. V gave up 6 bases and J gave up 5 bases, with 20 bases separating them. CDR3 residues: CASSLPWGTRDQPQHS. CDR3 nucleotides: TGTGCCAGCAGTTTACCTTGGGGGACTCGGGATCAGCCCCAGCATTCT.

The chain uses TRBV10-3 and TRBJ1-4; TRBD1 matches at 7 bases. This CDR3 has 15 residues. The ends lost 0 bases at V and 7 bases at J; junction bases unmatched: 5. Germline values: CDR1 ENHRY, CDR2 SYGVKD. CDR3 residues: CAISESGQRSEKLFF. CDR3 DNA: TGTGCCATCAGTGAGTCGGGACAGAGGAGTGAAAAACTGTTTTTT.

This clonotype was detected many times. This chain links TRBV5-8 with TRBJ2-7, with D unclear. The germline V gene encodes CDR1 SGHTS and CDR2 YDEGEE. Trimming removed 4 bases at V and 2 bases at J, with 10 bases between. The length of the CDR3 is 13 residues. The DNA of the CDR3 is TGTGCCAGCAGCGACCTAAGGGCCTACGAGCAGTACTTC. This translates into CASSDLRAYEQYF. Full variable domain (missing parts from reference TRBV5-8 and TRBJ2-7): EAGVTQSPTHLIKTRGQQATLRCSPISGHTSVYWYQQALGLGLQFLLWYDEGEERNRGNFPPRFSGRQFPNYSSELNVNALELEDSALYLCASSDLRAYEQYFGPGTRLTVT.

This clonotype has only a few counts. V gene TRBV12-3 or TRBV12-4 combines with J gene TRBJ2-3; TRBD2 matches 9 bases. This CDR3 has 16 amino acids. Germline trimming cut 2 bases from V and 3 bases from J; bases unmatched to any gene: 6. CDR3 nucleotide sequence: TGTGCCAGCAGTTTAACGCCTAGCGGGACGACAGATACGCAGTATTTT. Translated: CASSLTPSGTTDTQYF.

V usage is TRBV7-2 and J usage is TRBJ2-7; 14 bases map to TRBD2. The CDR3 covers 14 residues. V was pared by 5 bases and J by 4 bases, with 1 base of the junction left unmatched. Per germline, CDR1 SGHTA and CDR2 FQGNSA. The CDR3 DNA is TGTGCCAGCAGCGGGACTAGCGGGAGTTACGAGCAGTACTTC. Protein product: CASSGTSGSYEQYF.

This clonotype was counted at least ten times. The chain recombines TRBV20-1 with TRBJ2-7, with 8 bases fitting TRBD2. J was trimmed by 3 bases and V by 3 bases; bases with no gene match: 10. Germline V gives CDR1 DFQATT, CDR2 SNEGSKA (reference sequence). The length of the CDR3 is 15 residues. The DNA of the CDR3 is TGCAGTGCTAGGGAACCTAGCGGGTACATCTACGAGCAGTACTTC. It is translated as CSAREPSGYIYEQYF.

The table lists this clonotype with many counts. The CDR3, as DNA: TGCGCCAGCAGCCAACTCCTTGCCACCTACGAGCAGTACTTC. This gives the protein CASSQLLATYEQYF. The V and J genes are TRBV4-1 and TRBJ2-7; no clear D. The CDR3 consists of 14 residues. CDR1 MGHRA and CDR2 YSYEKL come from the germline V gene. V lost 2 bases and J lost 2, with 10 bases in between.

This clonotype is categorized as medium-sized. The V and J genes are TRBV5-8 and TRBJ1-1, with no clear D. CDR1 SGHTS and CDR2 YDEGEE come from the germline V gene. This CDR3 has 12 amino acids. The V and J ends lost 2 bases and 4 bases respectively, with 6 bases between them. CDR3 sequence reads: CASSLNVTEAFF. CDR3 DNA sequence: TGTGCCAGCAGCTTAAACGTCACTGAAGCTTTCTTT. Looking up the rest from reference TRBV5-8 and TRBJ1-1 gives the full variable domain: EAGVTQSPTHLIKTRGQQATLRCSPISGHTSVYWYQQALGLGLQFLLWYDEGEERNRGNFPPRFSGRQFPNYSSELNVNALELEDSALYLCASSLNVTEAFFGQGTRLTVV.

This clonotype occurred many times. The chain combines TRBV5-6 with TRBJ2-3; 8 bases are shared with TRBD1. This CDR3 contains 15 residues. The V segment lost 4 bases and the J segment 1 base; nucleotides outside the gene matches: 5. Looked up from germline, CDR1 is SGHDT and CDR2 is YYEEEE. The CDR3 spells CASSTTGEGTDTQYF. The DNA of the CDR3 is TGTGCCAGCAGCACGACAGGGGAGGGCACAGATACGCAGTATTTT.

In the case of this clonotype: The conserved final phenylalanine or tryptophan is absent from the CDR3, which likely points to a read error. The limits of the CDR3 on the DNA are not certain, so only TCRdb's listed CDR3 is given. The J gene is TRBJ1-3, the V gene TRBV11-2; whether TRBD1, the table's D call, matches the DNA was not checked. CDR1 and CDR2 from the germline V gene are SGHAT and FQNNGV. The CDR3 totals 12 residues, both ends included. The CDR3 loop reads CASSLDRDRIYS.

The V call is TRBV9, the J call TRBJ1-6, with 8 nucleotides matching TRBD1. V was clipped by 5 bases and J by 4 bases; unmatched bases: 5. From germline, CDR1 is SGDLS and CDR2 YYNGEE. This CDR3 is 15 amino acids long. The chain's CDR3 is CASSLRTGYNSPLHF. The CDR3 bases are TGTGCCAGCAGTCTCCGGACAGGGTATAATTCACCCCTCCACTTT.

This clonotype occurred many times. The gene calls are TRBV27 and TRBJ2-7, with D possibly TRBD1 on 5 matching bases. The germline V gene encodes CDR1 MNHEY and CDR2 SMNVEV (reference sequence). Deletions cut 4 bases from V and 6 bases from J, with 13 bases between. This CDR3 region has 13 residues. CDR3 loop: CASSWLTGSEQYF. The DNA of the CDR3 is TGTGCCAGCAGTTGGTTAACAGGAAGCGAGCAGTACTTC.

By its share, this clonotype is medium-sized. CDR3 residues: CAISEYGNYGYTF. DNA of the CDR3: TGTGCCATCAGTGAGTATGGCAACTATGGCTACACCTTC. The chain combines TRBV10-3 with TRBJ1-2; no firm D call. The V and J ends lost 1 base and 2 bases respectively, with 5 bases between them. This CDR3 is built from 13 residues. The germline gives CDR1 ENHRY, CDR2 SYGVKD.

The V and J genes are TRBV7-2 and TRBJ1-1; D is ambiguous. The CDR3 totals 13 residues. Germline CDR1 reads SGHTA; CDR2 reads FQGNSA. Trimming took 5 bases from V and 3 from J, leaving 10 bases between them. The CDR3 nucleotides are TGTGCCAGCAGCCAAGTAGGAGACACTGAAGCTTTCTTT. Its protein product is CASSQVGDTEAFF.

This clonotype was seen many times. The chain uses TRBV7-6 and TRBJ2-5; D might be TRBD2 (7 bases). Trimming cost V 6 bases and J 2 bases, with 19 bases left between them. Germline CDR1 SGHVS, CDR2 FNYEAQ. The CDR3 runs 16 residues. The CDR3 bases are TGTGCCAGCAGTTATTACGCGGGGGCCATACAAGAGACCCAGTACTTC. As protein: CASSYYAGAIQETQYF.

The J gene is TRBJ1-2, the V gene TRBV10-3; maybe TRBD1 (5 bases). Trimming shortened V by 7 bases and J by 7 bases, and 16 bases separated the two germline ends. The CDR3 is 13 residues long. CDR1 is ENHRY and CDR2 is SYGVKD in the germline V gene. CDR3 DNA sequence: TGTGCCATCACCAAGACAGCTATCGGTGGCTACACCTTC. Encoded protein: CAITKTAIGGYTF.

A single count supports this clonotype. CDR3 sequence reads: CATSEAGGVYEQYF. CDR3 DNA: TGTGCCACCAGCGAAGCGGGAGGAGTCTACGAGCAGTACTTC. The chain employs TRBV15 and TRBJ2-7, with 9 bases lining up with TRBD2. The CDR3 has 14 amino acids. Trimming cost V 5 bases and J 3 bases; bases outside gene matches: 5. The germline CDR1 and CDR2 sequences are LNHNV and YYDKDF (reference sequence).